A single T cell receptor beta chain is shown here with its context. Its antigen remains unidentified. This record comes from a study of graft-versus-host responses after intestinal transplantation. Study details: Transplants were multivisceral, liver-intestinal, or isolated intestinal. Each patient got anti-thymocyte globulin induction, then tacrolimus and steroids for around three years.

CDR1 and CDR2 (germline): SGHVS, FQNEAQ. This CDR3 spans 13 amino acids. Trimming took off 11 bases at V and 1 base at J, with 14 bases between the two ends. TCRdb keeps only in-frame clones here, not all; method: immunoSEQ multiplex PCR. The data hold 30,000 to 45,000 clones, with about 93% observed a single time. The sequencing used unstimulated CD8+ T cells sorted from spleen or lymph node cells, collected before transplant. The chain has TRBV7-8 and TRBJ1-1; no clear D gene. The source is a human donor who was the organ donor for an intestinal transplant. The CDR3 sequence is CAVIRGENTEAFF. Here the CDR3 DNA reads TGTGCCGTAATCCGAGGTGAGAACACTGAAGCTTTCTTT.